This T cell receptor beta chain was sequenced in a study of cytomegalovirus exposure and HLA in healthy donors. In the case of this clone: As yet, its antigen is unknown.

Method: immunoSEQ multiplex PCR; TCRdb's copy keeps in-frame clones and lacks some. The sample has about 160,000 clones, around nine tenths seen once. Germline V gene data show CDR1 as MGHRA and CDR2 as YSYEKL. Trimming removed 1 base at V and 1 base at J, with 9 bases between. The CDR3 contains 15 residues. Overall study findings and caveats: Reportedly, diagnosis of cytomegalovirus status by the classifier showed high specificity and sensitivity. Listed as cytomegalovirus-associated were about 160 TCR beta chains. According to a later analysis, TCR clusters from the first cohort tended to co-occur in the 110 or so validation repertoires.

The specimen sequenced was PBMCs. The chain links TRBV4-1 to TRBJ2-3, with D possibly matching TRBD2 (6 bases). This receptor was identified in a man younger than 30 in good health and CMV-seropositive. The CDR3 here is CASSQVLARTDTQYF. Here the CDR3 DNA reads TGCGCCAGCAGCCAAGTTCTAGCGCGCACAGATACGCAGTATTTT.